The sequence of this TCR beta chain was determined in a study of blood T cell repertoires in COVID-19. Germline CDR1 is SNHLY and CDR2 is FYNNEI. This CDR3 has 14 amino acids. Trimming removed 2 bases from V and 6 bases from J, with 11 bases in between. TCRdb's copy holds only in-frame clones and misses some; the assay was immunoSEQ multiplex PCR. The sample consists of approximately 400,000 clones, roughly 92% of them appearing once. The sequenced sample consisted of PBMCs or T cells enriched from blood (not recorded which). This sequence was found in a woman in her 40s who had been exposed to COVID-19. The chain couples TRBV2 to TRBJ2-1, with D unclear. The CDR3 bases are TGTGCCAGCAGTGAATGGGCAAGGCTCAATGAGCAGTTCTTC. The encoded protein is CASSEWARLNEQFF. Together with reference TRBV2 and TRBJ2-1, the CDR3 gives the full variable domain: EPEVTQTPSHQVTQMGQEVILRCVPISNHLYFYWYRQILGQKVEFLVSFYNNEISEKSEIFDDQFSVERPDGSNFTLKIRSTKLEDSAMYFCASSEWARLNEQFFGPGTRLTVL.